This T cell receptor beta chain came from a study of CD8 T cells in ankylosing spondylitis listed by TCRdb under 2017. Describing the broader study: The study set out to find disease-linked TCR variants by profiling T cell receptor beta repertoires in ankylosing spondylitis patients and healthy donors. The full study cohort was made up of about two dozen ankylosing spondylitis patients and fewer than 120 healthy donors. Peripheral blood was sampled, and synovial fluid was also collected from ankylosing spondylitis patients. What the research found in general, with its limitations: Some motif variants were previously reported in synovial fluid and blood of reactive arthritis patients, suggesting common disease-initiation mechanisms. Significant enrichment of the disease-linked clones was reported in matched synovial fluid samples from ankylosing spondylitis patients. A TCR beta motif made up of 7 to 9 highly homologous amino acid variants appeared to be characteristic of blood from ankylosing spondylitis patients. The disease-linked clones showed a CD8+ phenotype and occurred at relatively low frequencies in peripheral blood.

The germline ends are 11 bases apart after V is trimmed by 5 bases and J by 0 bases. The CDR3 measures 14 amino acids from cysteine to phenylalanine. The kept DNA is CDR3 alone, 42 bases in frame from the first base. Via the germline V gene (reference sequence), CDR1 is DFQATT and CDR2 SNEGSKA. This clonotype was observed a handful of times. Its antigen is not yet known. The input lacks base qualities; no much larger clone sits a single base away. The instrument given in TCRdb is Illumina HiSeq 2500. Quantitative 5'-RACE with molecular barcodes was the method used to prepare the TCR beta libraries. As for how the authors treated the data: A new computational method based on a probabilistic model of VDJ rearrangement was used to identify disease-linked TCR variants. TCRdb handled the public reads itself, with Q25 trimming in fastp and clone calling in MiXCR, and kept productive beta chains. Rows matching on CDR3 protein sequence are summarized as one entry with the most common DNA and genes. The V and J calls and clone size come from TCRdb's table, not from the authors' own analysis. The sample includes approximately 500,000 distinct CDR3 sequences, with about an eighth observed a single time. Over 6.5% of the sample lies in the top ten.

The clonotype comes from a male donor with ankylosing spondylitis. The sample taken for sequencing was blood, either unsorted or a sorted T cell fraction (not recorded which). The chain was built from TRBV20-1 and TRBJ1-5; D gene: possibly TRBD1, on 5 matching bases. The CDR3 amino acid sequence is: CSASGGFSNQPQHF. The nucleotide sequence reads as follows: TGCAGTGCTTCGGGGGGGTTTAGCAATCAGCCCCAGCATTTT.